This is a list of T cell receptor beta chains from one sample in a study of blood T cell repertoires in COVID-19. Generated by immunoSEQ multiplex PCR, the TCRdb table keeps only in-frame clones and is missing some. The repertoire consists of around 120,000 clones, with approximately 62% occurring once and the leading ten covering about 5.9%. Material: peripheral blood. These receptors all stem from a man older than 75 with acute or convalescent COVID-19. Each CDR3 is given with its conserved first and last residue. Each record gives: clone size, J gene, CDR3 length, V gene, D gene, CDR3 DNA, CDR3 protein. D genes are given only for firm matches. Only some rows state a clone size, as once, few, many or a class for expanded clones.

NA	TRBJ2-3	12	TRBV24-1	NA	TGTGCCACCAGTGATACTAGAGATACGCAGTATTTT	CATSDTRDTQYF
NA	TRBJ1-2	14	TRBV27	NA	TGTGCCAGCAGTTCCCAGGGGCGCGACTATGGCTACACCTTC	CASSSQGRDYGYTF
many	TRBJ1-1	14	TRBV5-1	NA	TGCGCCAGCAGCTTGGGAGGGATGGGGACTGAAGCTTTCTTT	CASSLGGMGTEAFF
once	TRBJ2-5	17	TRBV7-2	TRBD2	TGTGCCAGCAGCTCCCAAATACTAGCGGGAGGGGCAGAGACCCAGTACTTC	CASSSQILAGGAETQYF
NA	TRBJ2-7	15	TRBV6-5	TRBD1	TGTGCCAGCAGTTCCACACAGGGGGCGGGGTACGAGCAGTACTTC	CASSSTQGAGYEQYF
NA	TRBJ2-7	15	TRBV28	TRBD1	TGTGCCAGCAGTTCCGGGACAGGGGCCTCCTACGAGCAGTACTTC	CASSSGTGASYEQYF
NA	TRBJ2-7	13	TRBV2	NA	TGTGCCAGCAGTCACAGGACCTCCTACGAGCAGTACTTC	CASSHRTSYEQYF
NA	TRBJ1-1	11	TRBV20-1	NA	TGCAGTGAGGCGGGGGAGACTGAAGCTTTCTTT	CSEAGETEAFF
NA	TRBJ2-1	12	TRBV12-3/TRBV12-4	NA	TGTGCCATTCAGGGGCGGTACAATGAGCAGTTCTTC	CAIQGRYNEQFF
NA	TRBJ1-1	15	TRBV13	TRBD1	TGTGCCAGCAGCTTAGGGACAGGGAAGAACACTGAAGCTTTCTTT	CASSLGTGKNTEAFF
NA	TRBJ2-7	15	TRBV28	TRBD2	TGTGCCACCGAGTCGTTAGCGGGTCACTCCTACGAGCAGTACTTC	CATESLAGHSYEQYF
NA	TRBJ2-3	16	TRBV5-1	TRBD1	TGCGCCAGCAGCTTGGCCCAGTGGGGTGCAGGGGGTACGCAGTATTTT	CASSLAQWGAGGTQYF
NA	TRBJ2-1	15	TRBV11-2	NA	TGTGCCAGCAGCTTATCATCGGGATTGTACAATGAGCAGTTCTTC	CASSLSSGLYNEQFF
NA	TRBJ2-1	14	TRBV13	TRBD2	TGTGCCAGCAGCCATAGACTAGCGGGAGGGGATCAGTTCTTC	CASSHRLAGGDQFF
NA	TRBJ2-1	14	TRBV7-3	TRBD2	TGTGCCAGCAGCCAAAGCGGGACCACCAATGAGCAGTTCTTC	CASSQSGTTNEQFF
NA	TRBJ1-1	15	TRBV7-2	TRBD1	TGTGCCAGCAGCATACAGGGGAGAGGGAACACTGAAGCTTTCTTT	CASSIQGRGNTEAFF
few	TRBJ2-5	14	TRBV6-2/TRBV6-3	NA	TGTGCCAGCAGTTACTCGGGGGGAGTAGAGACCCAGTACTTC	CASSYSGGVETQYF
NA	TRBJ2-2	16	TRBV19	TRBD1	TGTGCCAGTAGTATCTCCGGGACAGCGGACACCGGGGAGCTGTTTTTT	CASSISGTADTGELFF
few	TRBJ1-5	11	TRBV28	NA	TGTGCCAGCAGTAACCGGGGAGCCCAGCATTTT	CASSNRGAQHF
NA	TRBJ1-4	14	TRBV5-8	NA	TGTGCCAGCAAATCGGAACAGATGTATGAAAAACTGTTTTTT	CASKSEQMYEKLFF
NA	TRBJ2-7	15	TRBV7-2	TRBD1	TGTGCCAGCAGACGGGATACAGGGGGCGGGTACGAGCAGTACTTC	CASRRDTGGGYEQYF
once	TRBJ1-2	12	TRBV29-1	TRBD1	TGCAGCGTTTTGCGGACAGGAGGGGGCTACACCTTC	CSVLRTGGGYTF
NA	TRBJ2-1	15	TRBV5-1	TRBD2	TGCGCCAGCAGTCCCGATGAGCGGGGGGACAATGAGCAGTTCTTC	CASSPDERGDNEQFF
NA	TRBJ1-1	13	TRBV6-6	NA	TGTGCCAGCAGTTATTGGAGCGTGCCTGAAGCTTTCTTT	CASSYWSVPEAFF
NA	TRBJ2-1	16	TRBV5-8	TRBD2	TGTGCCAGCGAAGCCGGGACTACGCTTGGCCGCGATGAGCAGTTCTTC	CASEAGTTLGRDEQFF
NA	TRBJ1-2	14	TRBV5-4	NA	TGTGCCAGCAGCTTAGCGGGGGATATATATGGCTACACCTTC	CASSLAGDIYGYTF
few	TRBJ1-1	13	TRBV10-3	NA	TGTGCCATCAACGGACACATGAACACTGAAGCTTTCTTT	CAINGHMNTEAFF
few	TRBJ2-7	13	TRBV6-1	NA	TGTGCCAGCAGTGAATCCGTTACCTACGAGCAGTACTTC	CASSESVTYEQYF
NA	TRBJ2-7	12	TRBV20-1	NA	TGCAGTGCTAGTAGACAGACATACGAGCAGTACTTC	CSASRQTYEQYF
NA	TRBJ2-5	15	TRBV2	NA	TGTGCCAGCAGTGCGGGGCGGAGGGCCGGAGAGACCCAGTACTTC	CASSAGRRAGETQYF
NA	TRBJ2-7	15	TRBV5-1	TRBD2	TGCGCCAGCAGTGGGACTAACTTAGACCCCTACGAGCAGTACTTC	CASSGTNLDPYEQYF
few	TRBJ2-7	13	TRBV29-1	TRBD2	TGCAGCGTCGCACTAGCGGGATGGGCCGAGCAGTACTTC	CSVALAGWAEQYF
NA	TRBJ1-6	18	TRBV30	TRBD1	TGTGCCTGGAATGTGGGCAGGGGGCGCGGGTCCTATAATTCACCCCTCCACTTT	CAWNVGRGRGSYNSPLHF
NA	TRBJ2-2	16	TRBV5-6	TRBD1	TGTGCCAGCAGCTTGTTACAGGGGGCCGACACCGGGGAGCTGTTTTTT	CASSLLQGADTGELFF
NA	TRBJ2-3	16	TRBV3-1/TRBV3-2	TRBD2	TGTGCCAGCGGGAGTGGGCTAGCGGCGATCACAGATACGCAGTATTTT	CASGSGLAAITDTQYF
NA	TRBJ2-1	16	TRBV7-9	TRBD2	TGTGCCAGCAGCTTAGCGGGCGGGAGGGTAGATAATGAGCAGTTCTTC	CASSLAGGRVDNEQFF
once	TRBJ2-5	16	TRBV2	TRBD2	TGTGCCAGCAGTGGTACTAGCGGGAAGTACCAAGAGACCCAGTACTTC	CASSGTSGKYQETQYF
NA	TRBJ2-5	13	TRBV19	NA	TGTGCCAGTTCCCGCGGGGCGGGGGAGACCCAGTACTTC	CASSRGAGETQYF
NA	TRBJ1-2	13	TRBV5-1	NA	TGCGCCAGCAGCTTAGAGACAGGCCGGAGCTACACCTTC	CASSLETGRSYTF
NA	TRBJ1-3	18	TRBV5-1	TRBD1	TGCGCCAGCAGCTACAACACCGGGACAGCGAGCTCTGGAAACACCATATATTTT	CASSYNTGTASSGNTIYF
NA	TRBJ1-4	13	TRBV12-3/TRBV12-4	TRBD1	TGTGCCACCTCGAACCGGGACAGAGAAAAACTGTTTTTT	CATSNRDREKLFF
NA	TRBJ2-7	13	TRBV28	NA	TGTGCCAGCAGAAGGCAGGGAGGCTACGAGCAGTACTTC	CASRRQGGYEQYF
NA	TRBJ2-7	16	TRBV14	NA	TGTGCCAGCAGCCAAGAGCGCGACAGGGACTCGGAAGAGCAGTACTTC	CASSQERDRDSEEQYF
NA	TRBJ2-7	14	TRBV7-3	TRBD2	TGTGCCAGCAGCTCTACTAGCGGGAGTGGCGAGCAGTACTTC	CASSSTSGSGEQYF
few	TRBJ1-1	13	TRBV12-3/TRBV12-4	NA	TGTGCCAGCAGTTTGCTGACAGATACCGAAGCTTTCTTT	CASSLLTDTEAFF
once	TRBJ1-1	19	TRBV19	TRBD1	TGTGCCAGTAGTCCAAACCTACCGGGACAGGGGAATAGTATCACTGAAGCTTTCTTT	CASSPNLPGQGNSITEAFF
NA	TRBJ2-5	16	TRBV7-9	TRBD1	TGTGCCAGCAGCTTAGAAGGGGACAGGGGTATAGAGACCCAGTACTTC	CASSLEGDRGIETQYF
NA	TRBJ2-2	15	TRBV9	NA	TGTGCCAGCAGCGTAATGGGTTCGGGCACCGGGGAGCTGTTTTTT	CASSVMGSGTGELFF
few	TRBJ2-1	18	TRBV7-3	TRBD1	TGTGCCAGCAGCCCCCGATACCGGGACAGGGAGGTCTACAATGAGCAGTTCTTC	CASSPRYRDREVYNEQFF
NA	TRBJ2-3	17	TRBV6-2/TRBV6-3	TRBD2	TGTGCCAGCAGTTACCCCACAAGCGGGAGGGACGCAGATACGCAGTATTTT	CASSYPTSGRDADTQYF
once	TRBJ2-3	14	TRBV29-1	TRBD2	TGCAGCCTTGGTAGAACTAGCGGCACAGATACGCAGTATTTT	CSLGRTSGTDTQYF
NA	TRBJ1-5	18	TRBV24-1	TRBD1	TGTGCCACCAGTGACTCTCCGGGACAGGGGGCCTCCAATCAGCCCCAGCATTTT	CATSDSPGQGASNQPQHF
NA	TRBJ1-3	15	TRBV5-6	TRBD1	TGTGCCAGCAGCTTCAGACAGGGTGGTGGAAACACCATATATTTT	CASSFRQGGGNTIYF
NA	TRBJ1-6	15	TRBV5-6	NA	TGTGCCAGCAGCTCCCTCGTAGGGGATAATTCACCCCTCCACTTT	CASSSLVGDNSPLHF